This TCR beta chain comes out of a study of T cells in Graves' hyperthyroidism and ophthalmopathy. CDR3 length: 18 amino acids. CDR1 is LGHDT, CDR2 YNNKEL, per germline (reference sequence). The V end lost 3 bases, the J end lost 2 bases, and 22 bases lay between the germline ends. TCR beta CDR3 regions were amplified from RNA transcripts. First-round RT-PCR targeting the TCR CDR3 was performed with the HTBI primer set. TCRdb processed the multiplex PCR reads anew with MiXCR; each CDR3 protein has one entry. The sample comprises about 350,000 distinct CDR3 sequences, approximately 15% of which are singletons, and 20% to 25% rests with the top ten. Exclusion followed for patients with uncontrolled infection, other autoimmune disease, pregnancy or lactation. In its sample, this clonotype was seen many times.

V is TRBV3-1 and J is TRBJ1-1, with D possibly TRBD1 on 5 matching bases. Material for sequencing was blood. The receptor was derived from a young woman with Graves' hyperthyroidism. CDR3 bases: TGTGCCAGCAGCCACCCTACCGATGGACATTTTTTAAACACTGAAGCTTTCTTT. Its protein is CASSHPTDGHFLNTEAFF.